The 5 T cell receptor beta chains below all came from one sample that was sequenced in a study of blood T cell repertoires in COVID-19. Sequencing used immunoSEQ multiplex PCR; TCRdb keeps in-frame clones, though not all of them. The table has roughly 16,000 clones, about 91% seen once; the top ten hold about 2.5%. Sequencing was carried out using peripheral blood. The receptors were sampled from a human donor in a cohort sampled during active COVID-19.

This chain joins TRBV14 and TRBJ2-3; weak D call: TRBD1 (5 bases). The CDR3 loop spans 13 amino acids. Germline V lookup: CDR1 SGHDN, CDR2 FVKESK. Trimming cost V 3 bases and J 4 bases, with 8 bases left between them. In nucleotides, the CDR3 is TGTGCCAGCAGCCACCAGGGCGCAGATACGCAGTATTTT. This translates into CASSHQGADTQYF.

The chain joins TRBV9 to TRBJ2-2; possibly TRBD2 for D (6 bases). CDR3 size: 15 residues. The V and J ends lost 1 base and 3 bases respectively, with 10 bases between them. The germline V gene has CDR1 SGDLS and CDR2 YYNGEE. This CDR3 reads CASSVRSGDTGELFF. CDR3 DNA: TGTGCCAGCAGCGTAAGGTCGGGGGACACCGGGGAGCTGTTTTTT.

The chain joins TRBV11-2 to TRBJ1-1, with 8 bases matching TRBD1. The ends lost 5 bases at V and 5 bases at J; junction bases unmatched: 7. Germline values: CDR1 SGHAT, CDR2 FQNNGV. This CDR3 comprises 14 residues. The CDR3: CASSPTGGGTEAFF. The CDR3 coding sequence is TGTGCCAGCAGCCCTACAGGGGGTGGGACTGAAGCTTTCTTT.

This clone has more than one count but fewer than ten. The rearrangement joins TRBV6-1 to TRBJ2-3; TRBD2 matches at 7 bases. The J segment lost 0 bases and the V segment lost 2 bases, leaving 2 bases of the junction unmatched. The CDR3 has 15 amino acids. Germline-derived CDR1 and CDR2 are MNHNS and SASEGT. CDR3 in amino acids: CASSEMGLSTDTQYF. CDR3 bases: TGTGCCAGCAGTGAAATGGGACTAAGCACAGATACGCAGTATTTT.

The genes are TRBV20-1 and TRBJ1-1, with D possibly being TRBD1 (5 bases). Looked up from germline, CDR1 is DFQATT and CDR2 is SNEGSKA (reference sequence). Trimming shortened V by 3 bases and J by 1 base, and 15 bases separated the two germline ends. This CDR3 comprises 15 residues. The CDR3 sequence is CSASYHDSPNTEAFF. DNA of the CDR3: TGCAGTGCTAGTTATCATGACAGCCCGAACACTGAAGCTTTCTTT.